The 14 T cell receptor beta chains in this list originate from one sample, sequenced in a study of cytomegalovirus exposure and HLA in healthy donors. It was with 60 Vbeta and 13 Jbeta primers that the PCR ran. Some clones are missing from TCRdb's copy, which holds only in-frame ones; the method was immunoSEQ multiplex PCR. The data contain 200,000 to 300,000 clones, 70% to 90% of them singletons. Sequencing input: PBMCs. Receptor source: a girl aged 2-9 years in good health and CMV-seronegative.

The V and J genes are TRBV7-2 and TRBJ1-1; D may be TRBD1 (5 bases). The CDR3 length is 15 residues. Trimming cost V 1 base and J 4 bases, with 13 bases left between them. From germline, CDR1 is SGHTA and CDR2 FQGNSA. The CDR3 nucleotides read TGTGCCAGCAGCTTAGGACATCTGGGGGGCACTGAAGCTTTCTTT. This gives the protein CASSLGHLGGTEAFF.

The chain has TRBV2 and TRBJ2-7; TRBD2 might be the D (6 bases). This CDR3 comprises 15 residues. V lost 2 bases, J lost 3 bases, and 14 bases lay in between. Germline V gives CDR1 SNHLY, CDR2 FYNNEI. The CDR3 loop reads CASSEFWEVGYEQYF. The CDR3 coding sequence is TGTGCCAGCAGTGAATTTTGGGAGGTAGGCTACGAGCAGTACTTC. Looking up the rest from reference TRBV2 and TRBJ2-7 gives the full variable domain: EPEVTQTPSHQVTQMGQEVILRCVPISNHLYFYWYRQILGQKVEFLVSFYNNEISEKSEIFDDQFSVERPDGSNFTLKIRSTKLEDSAMYFCASSEFWEVGYEQYFGPGTRLTVT.

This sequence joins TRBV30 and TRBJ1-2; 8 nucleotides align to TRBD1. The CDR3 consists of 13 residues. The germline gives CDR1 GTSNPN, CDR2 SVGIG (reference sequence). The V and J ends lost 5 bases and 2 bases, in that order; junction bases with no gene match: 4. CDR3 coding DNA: TGTGCCTGGCAGAGACAGGGGAACTATGGCTACACCTTC. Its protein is CAWQRQGNYGYTF.

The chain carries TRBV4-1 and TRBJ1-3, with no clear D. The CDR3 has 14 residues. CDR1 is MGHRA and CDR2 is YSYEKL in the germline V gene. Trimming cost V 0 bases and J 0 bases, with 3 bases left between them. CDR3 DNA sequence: TGCGCCAGCAGCCAAGAGTACTCTGGAAACACCATATATTTT. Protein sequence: CASSQEYSGNTIYF.

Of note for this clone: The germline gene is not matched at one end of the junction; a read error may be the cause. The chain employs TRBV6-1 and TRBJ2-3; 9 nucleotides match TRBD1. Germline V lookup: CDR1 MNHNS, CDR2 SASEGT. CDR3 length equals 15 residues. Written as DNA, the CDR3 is TGTGCCGGACAGGGGCAGAGGGGTCTCACAGATGCGCAGTATTTT. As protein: CAGQGQRGLTDAQYF.

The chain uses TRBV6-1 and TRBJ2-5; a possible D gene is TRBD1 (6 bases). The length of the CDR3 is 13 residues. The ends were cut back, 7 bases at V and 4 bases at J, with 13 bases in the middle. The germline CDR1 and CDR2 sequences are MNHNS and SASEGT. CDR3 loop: CASTPGQIETQYF. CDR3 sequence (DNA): TGTGCCAGCACCCCTGGACAGATAGAGACCCAGTACTTC.

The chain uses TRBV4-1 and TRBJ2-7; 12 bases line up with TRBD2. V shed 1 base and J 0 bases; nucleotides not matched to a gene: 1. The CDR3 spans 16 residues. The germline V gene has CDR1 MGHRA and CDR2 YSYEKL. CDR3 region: CASSQVLAGGSYEQYF. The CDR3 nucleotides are TGCGCCAGCAGCCAAGTACTAGCGGGGGGCTCCTACGAGCAGTACTTC.

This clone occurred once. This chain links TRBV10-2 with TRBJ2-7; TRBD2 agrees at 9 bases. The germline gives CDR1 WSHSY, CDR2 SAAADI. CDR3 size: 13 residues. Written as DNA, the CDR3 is TGCGCAAGCGTGGGGACTAGCCCCTACGAGCAGTACTTC. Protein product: CASVGTSPYEQYF.

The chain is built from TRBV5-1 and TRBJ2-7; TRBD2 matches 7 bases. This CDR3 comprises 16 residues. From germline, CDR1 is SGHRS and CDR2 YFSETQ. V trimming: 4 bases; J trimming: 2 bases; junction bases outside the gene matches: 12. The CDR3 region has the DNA TGCGCCAGCAGCGCCGGACGTCTAGCGGATCCCTACGAGCAGTACTTC. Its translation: CASSAGRLADPYEQYF.

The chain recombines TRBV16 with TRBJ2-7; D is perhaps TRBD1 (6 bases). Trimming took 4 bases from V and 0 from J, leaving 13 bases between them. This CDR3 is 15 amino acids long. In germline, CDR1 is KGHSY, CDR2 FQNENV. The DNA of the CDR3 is TGTGCCAGCAGCCTCCGACAGGTTAGCTCCTACGAGCAGTACTTC. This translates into CASSLRQVSSYEQYF.

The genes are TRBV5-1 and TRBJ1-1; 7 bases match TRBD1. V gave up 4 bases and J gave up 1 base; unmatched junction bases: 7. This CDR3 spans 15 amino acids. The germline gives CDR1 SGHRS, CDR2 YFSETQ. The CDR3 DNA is TGCGCCAGCAGCCCTCGGACAGGAGCGAACACTGAAGCTTTCTTT. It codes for CASSPRTGANTEAFF. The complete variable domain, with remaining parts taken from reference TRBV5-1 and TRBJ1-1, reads KAGVTQTPRYLIKTRGQQVTLSCSPISGHRSVSWYQQTPGQGLQFLFEYFSETQRNKGNFPGRFSGRQFSNSRSEMNVSTLELGDSALYLCASSPRTGANTEAFFGQGTRLTVV.

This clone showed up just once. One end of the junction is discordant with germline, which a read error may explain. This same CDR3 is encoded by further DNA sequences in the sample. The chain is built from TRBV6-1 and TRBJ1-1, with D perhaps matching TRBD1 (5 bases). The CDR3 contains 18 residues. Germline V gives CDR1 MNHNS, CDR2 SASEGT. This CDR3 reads CASSGNRRDSAMNTEAFF. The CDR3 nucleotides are TGTGCCAGCAGTGGAAACCGTAGGGACTCGGCGATGAACACTGAGGCTTTCTTT.

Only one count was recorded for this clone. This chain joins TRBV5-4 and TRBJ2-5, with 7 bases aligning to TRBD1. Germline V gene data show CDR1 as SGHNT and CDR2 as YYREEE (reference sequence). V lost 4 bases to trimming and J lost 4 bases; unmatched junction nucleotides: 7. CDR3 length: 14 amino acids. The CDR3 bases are TGTGCCAGCAGCCCATACCGGGACAGAGAGACCCAGTACTTC. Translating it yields CASSPYRDRETQYF.

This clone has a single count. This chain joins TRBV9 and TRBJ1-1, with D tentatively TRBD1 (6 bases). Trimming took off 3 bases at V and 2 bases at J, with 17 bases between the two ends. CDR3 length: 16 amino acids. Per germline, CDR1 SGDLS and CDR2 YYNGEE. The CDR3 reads CASSAPKTGFNTEAFF. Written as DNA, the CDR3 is TGTGCCAGCAGCGCTCCGAAAACAGGGTTTAACACTGAAGCTTTCTTT.